This TCR beta chain was found in a study of long-term antiretroviral therapy in people with HIV. Study conclusions and caveats: Following ART, diversity rose but still fell short of transplant donor controls. At every time point, clones expanded before ART dominated the repertoire.

An immunoSEQ assay, version v3.0, was performed at survey level. Only in-frame clones appear in the TCRdb table, and some are missing; sequencing was by immunoSEQ multiplex PCR. The table includes tens of thousands of clones, approximately 86% detected once. This clone was seen once. Its antigen is not known. The clonotype was recovered from a woman aged 45 to 65 with HIV. The source was unsorted PBMCs, collected 0.1 years before starting antiretroviral therapy.

The CDR3 sequence is CASSLVGGGIQETQYF. Written as DNA, the CDR3 is TGTGCCAGCAGCTTAGTGGGCGGGGGGATACAAGAGACCCAGTACTTC. The V gene is TRBV7-2, the J gene TRBJ2-5; 8 bases are shared with TRBD2. The CDR3 runs to 16 residues. The ends lost 1 base at V and 2 bases at J; junction bases unmatched: 6. From germline, CDR1 is SGHTA and CDR2 FQGNSA.